This TCR beta chain was identified in a study of blood T cell repertoires in COVID-19. Study overall: Acute-phase and convalescent COVID-19 samples originated in the United States, Italy and Spain. The cDNA or gDNA used as material had been derived from T cells, B-cell-depleted T cells, or PBMCs.

This CDR3 has 15 residues. Trimming took 6 bases from V and 5 from J; bases not matched to a gene: 8. Germline V gene sequence: CDR1 MNHEY, CDR2 SVGAGI. Original processing notes: Amplification of reference gene primers provided the estimated nucleated cell counts. Generated by immunoSEQ multiplex PCR, the TCRdb table keeps only in-frame clones and is missing some. V and J calls plus clone size are reproduced from that table; the DNA served to infer D and trimming. Of about 74,000 clones in the sample, 70% to 80% were seen once. This sequence was found in a human donor in a cohort sampled during active COVID-19. The specimen was peripheral blood. This chain joins TRBV6-5 and TRBJ2-2; 8 nucleotides align to TRBD2. The CDR3: CASSAPGRGTGELFF. CDR3 sequence (DNA): TGTGCCAGCAGCGCCCCCGGGAGGGGGACCGGGGAGCTGTTTTTT.